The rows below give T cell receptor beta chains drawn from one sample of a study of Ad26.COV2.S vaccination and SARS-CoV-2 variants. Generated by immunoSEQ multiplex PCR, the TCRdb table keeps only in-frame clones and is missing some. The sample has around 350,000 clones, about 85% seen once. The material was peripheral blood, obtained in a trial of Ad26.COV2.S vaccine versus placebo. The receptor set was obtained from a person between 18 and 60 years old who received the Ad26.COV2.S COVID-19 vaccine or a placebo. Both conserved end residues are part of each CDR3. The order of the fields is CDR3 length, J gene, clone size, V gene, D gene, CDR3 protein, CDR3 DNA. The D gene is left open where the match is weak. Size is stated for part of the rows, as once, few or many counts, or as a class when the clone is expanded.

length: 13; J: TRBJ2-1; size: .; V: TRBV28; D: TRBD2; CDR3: CASWREADNEQFF; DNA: TGTGCCAGCTGGCGGGAGGCAGACAATGAGCAGTTCTTC
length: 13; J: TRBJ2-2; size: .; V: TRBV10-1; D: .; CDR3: CASSESNTGELFF; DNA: TGCGCCAGCAGTGAGTCCAACACCGGGGAGCTGTTTTTT
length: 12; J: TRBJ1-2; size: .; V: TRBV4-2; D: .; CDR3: CASSHASGGYTF; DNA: TGTGCCAGCAGCCATGCGTCTGGGGGCTACACCTTC
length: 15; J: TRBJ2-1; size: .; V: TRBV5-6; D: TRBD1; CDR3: CASSLPGQGGNEQFF; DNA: TGTGCCAGCAGCTTACCGGGACAGGGGGGTAATGAGCAGTTCTTC
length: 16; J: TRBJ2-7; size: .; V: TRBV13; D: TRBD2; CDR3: CASSRTLGLAGFGQYF; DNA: TGTGCCAGCAGCCGAACCCTGGGACTAGCGGGATTCGGGCAGTACTTC
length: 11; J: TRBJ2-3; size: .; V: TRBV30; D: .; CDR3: CAVSARGTQYF; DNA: TGTGCCGTGTCTGCTCGGGGTACGCAGTATTTT
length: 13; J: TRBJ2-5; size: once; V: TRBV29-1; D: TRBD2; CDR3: CSVRLEGGETQYF; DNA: TGCAGCGTTCGTCTGGAGGGAGGGGAGACCCAGTACTTC
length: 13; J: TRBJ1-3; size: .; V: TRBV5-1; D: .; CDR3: CASSLGFGNTIYF; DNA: TGCGCCAGCAGCTTGGGCTTCGGAAACACCATATATTTT
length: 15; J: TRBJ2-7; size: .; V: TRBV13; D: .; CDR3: CASSLGGQSTGEQYF; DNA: TGTGCCAGCAGCTTAGGTGGCCAATCGACGGGGGAGCAGTACTTC
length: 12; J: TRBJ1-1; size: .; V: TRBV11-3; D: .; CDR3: CASSLGVTEAFF; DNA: TGTGCCAGCAGCTTGGGGGTGACTGAAGCTTTCTTT
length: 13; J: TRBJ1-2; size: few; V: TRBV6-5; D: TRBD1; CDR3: CASSSTGNYGYTF; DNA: TGTGCCAGCAGTTCGACAGGGAACTATGGCTACACCTTC
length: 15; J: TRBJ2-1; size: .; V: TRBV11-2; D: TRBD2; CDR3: CASSLGGAAYNEQFF; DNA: TGTGCCAGCAGCCTCGGGGGGGCTGCCTACAATGAGCAGTTCTTC
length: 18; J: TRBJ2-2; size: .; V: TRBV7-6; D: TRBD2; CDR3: CASSLFELAGDRTGELFF; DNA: TGTGCCAGCAGCTTGTTTGAACTAGCGGGAGATCGGACCGGGGAGCTGTTTTTT
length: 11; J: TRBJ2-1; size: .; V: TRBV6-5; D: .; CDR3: CASRETGEQFF; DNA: TGTGCCAGCAGAGAGACAGGAGAGCAGTTCTTC
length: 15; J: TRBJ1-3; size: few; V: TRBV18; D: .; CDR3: CASSPGLTSTNTIYF; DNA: TGTGCCAGCTCACCGGGACTTACCTCAACCAACACCATATATTTT
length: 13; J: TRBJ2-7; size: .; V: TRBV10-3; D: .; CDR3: CASLPTGSYEQYF; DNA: TGTGCCAGTCTACCAACCGGCTCCTACGAGCAGTACTTC
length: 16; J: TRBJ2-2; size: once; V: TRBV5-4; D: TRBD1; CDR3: CASSSGTGGAVGELFF; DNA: TGTGCCAGCAGCTCAGGGACAGGGGGCGCGGTCGGGGAGCTGTTTTTT
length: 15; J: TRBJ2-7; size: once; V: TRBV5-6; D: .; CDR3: CASSLPRGNFYEQYF; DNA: TGTGCCAGCAGCTTACCTCGGGGAAACTTCTACGAGCAGTACTTC
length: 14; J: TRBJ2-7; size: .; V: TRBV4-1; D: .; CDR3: CASSLSINRGEQYF; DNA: TGCGCCAGCAGCCTCAGCATTAATAGGGGCGAGCAGTACTTC
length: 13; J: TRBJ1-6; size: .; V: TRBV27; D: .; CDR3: CASKPGGNSPLHF; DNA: TGTGCCAGCAAGCCGGGGGGCAATTCACCCCTCCACTTT